These 5 T cell receptor beta chains came from one sample sequenced in a study of PD-L1 blockade in urothelial cancer (dated by TCRdb to the late 2010s). The library was produced with the immunoSEQ multiplex PCR assay. TCRdb holds this immuneACCESS table with in-frame rearrangements only. Some clones are missing; in checked studies, unresolved V genes explain under half, and the rest has no known cause. The sample table lists about 50,000 clones, approximately 90% of them with a count of one. The ten largest account for around 8% of the sample. The sequencing here drew on PBMCs, taken around atezolizumab (anti-PD-L1) treatment. Every receptor here comes from a man aged 60 to 75 with urothelial cancer.

The V call is TRBV30, the J call TRBJ2-3; maybe TRBD2 (6 bases). The germline V gene encodes CDR1 GTSNPN and CDR2 SVGIG (reference sequence). This CDR3 region has 15 residues. Trimming pared 4 bases from V and 0 bases from J, leaving 14 bases between. CDR3 nucleotide sequence: TGTGCCTGGACTCTTAGCGGAACCAGCACAGATACGCAGTATTTT. Its translation is CAWTLSGTSTDTQYF.

V gene TRBV30 combines with J gene TRBJ1-3; D is unresolved. Trimming shortened V by 3 bases and J by 0 bases, and 9 bases separated the two germline ends. The CDR3 has 14 residues. The germline CDR1 and CDR2 sequences are GTSNPN and SVGIG (reference sequence). The CDR3 region is CAWSGVSSGNTIYF. CDR3 coding DNA: TGTGCCTGGAGCGGGGTCAGCTCTGGAAACACCATATATTTT. Full variable domain (rest looked up from reference TRBV30 and TRBJ1-3): SQTIHQWPATLVQPVGSPLSLECTVEGTSNPNLYWYRQAAGRGLQLLFYSVGIGQISSEVPQNLSASRPQDRQFILSSKKLLLSDSGFYLCAWSGVSSGNTIYFGEGSWLTVV.

CDR3 nucleotide sequence: TGTGCCAGCAGTACGGTCAGGGGATACGAGCAGTACTTC. Protein product: CASSTVRGYEQYF. The chain links TRBV2 to TRBJ2-7, with D possibly being TRBD1 (6 bases). CDR3 size: 13 residues. The V end was cut by 5 bases, the J end by 4 bases, with 12 bases between. The germline gives CDR1 SNHLY, CDR2 FYNNEI.

In nucleotides, the CDR3 is TGTGCCAGCAGAAAGAGGGACAGGGGGCGGGATTCACCCCTCCACTTT. This encodes CASRKRDRGRDSPLHF. This sequence joins TRBV5-4 and TRBJ1-6, with 12 bases that match TRBD1. The V gene end was trimmed by 5 bases and the J gene end by 8 bases; junction bases not matched to a gene: 8. Germline CDR1 SGHNT, CDR2 YYREEE (reference sequence). This CDR3 contains 16 residues.

This chain uses TRBV18 with TRBJ2-7; 7 bases are shared with TRBD1. The CDR3 totals 14 residues. V trimming: 7 bases; J trimming: 4 bases; junction bases outside the gene matches: 10. The germline V gene encodes CDR1 KGHSH and CDR2 LQKENI. DNA for the CDR3: TGTGCCAGCTTCCTCGGGACAGAACTTTACGAGCAGTACTTC. It translates to CASFLGTELYEQYF. The full variable domain, with the rest looked up from reference TRBV18 and TRBJ2-7, is NAGVMQNPRHLVRRRGQEARLRCSPMKGHSHVYWYRQLPEEGLKFMVYLQKENIIDESGMPKERFSAEFPKEGPSILRIQQVVRGDSAAYFCASFLGTELYEQYFGPGTRLTVT.